One sample yielded the 27 T cell receptor beta chains listed below, sequenced in a study of T cells after yellow fever vaccination. MiXCR was run by TCRdb on the 5' RACE reads, yielding one entry per CDR3 protein. The data contain roughly 65,000 distinct CDR3 sequences, 5% to 6.5% of them seen just once; the ten biggest clones take up 2.2%. The sequences come from CD4+ T cells sorted from PBMCs, collected about 2 weeks after the first yellow fever vaccination. All receptors derive from a man aged 18 to 35 who received the YFV17D yellow fever vaccine.

This clonotype has ten or more counts. Written as DNA, the CDR3 is TGTGCCAGCTTACGGAACAGGGAAACTGAAGCTTTCTTT. Protein sequence: CASLRNRETEAFF. The chain uses TRBV18 and TRBJ1-1; TRBD1 might be the D (6 bases). V was pared by 7 bases and J by 5 bases, with 14 bases between. The CDR3 runs 13 residues. Germline lookup yields CDR1 KGHSH and CDR2 LQKENI.

This clonotype was detected ten times or more. The chain has TRBV6-5 and TRBJ2-7, with 9 positions matching TRBD1. This CDR3 spans 14 amino acids. CDR1 is MNHEY, CDR2 SVGAGI, per germline. Germline trimming cut 6 bases from V and 5 bases from J; bases unmatched to any gene: 8. Here the CDR3 DNA reads TGTGCCAGCAGCCCCGGGACAGGGTATGACGAGCAGTACTTC. Encoded protein: CASSPGTGYDEQYF.

This clonotype was counted ten times or more. This chain links TRBV7-6 with TRBJ2-1, with D perhaps matching TRBD2 (6 bases). Germline CDR1 is SGHVS and CDR2 is FNYEAQ. V was shortened by 0 bases and J by 7 bases, with 10 bases between the two germline ends. CDR3 length: 14 amino acids. The chain's CDR3 is CASSLAASVNEQFF. The DNA of the CDR3 is TGTGCCAGCAGCTTAGCGGCTAGCGTAAATGAGCAGTTCTTC.

This clonotype occurred a few times. The chain has TRBV28 and TRBJ1-2; D might be TRBD1 (6 bases). This CDR3 is built from 12 residues. Germline CDR1 and CDR2: MDHEN and SYDVKM. Trimming took off 4 bases at V and 3 bases at J, with 6 bases between the two ends. For the CDR3, the DNA is TGTGCCAGCAGTTCAGGGGACTATGGCTACACCTTC. Protein sequence: CASSSGDYGYTF.

In this sample, this clonotype turned up many times. CDR3 amino acids: CASRTLGAGNTIYF. Here the CDR3 DNA reads TGTGCCAGCAGAACCCTCGGGGCTGGAAACACCATATATTTT. V is TRBV12-3 or TRBV12-4 and J is TRBJ1-3, with no clear D. This CDR3 has 14 amino acids. V shed 6 bases and J shed 2 bases, with 11 bases lying between them.

This clonotype was observed many times. This chain connects TRBV27 to TRBJ2-4; 8 bases are a match to TRBD1. The CDR3 spans 13 residues. Germline assignment: CDR1 MNHEY and CDR2 SMNVEV (reference sequence). J lost 6 bases, V lost 4 bases, and 2 bases had no gene match. The CDR3 here is CASSSDRGNIQYF. Written as DNA, the CDR3 is TGTGCCAGCAGTTCCGACAGGGGAAACATTCAGTACTTC.

This clonotype was seen at least ten times. The J gene is TRBJ1-1, the V gene TRBV6-2 or TRBV6-3; TRBD1 is a possible D gene (5 bases). V was pared by 5 bases and J by 7 bases, with 14 bases between. Per the germline V gene, CDR1 is MNHEY and CDR2 is SVGEGT. The CDR3 extends over 13 amino acids. The CDR3: CASSHRREGEAFF. In DNA form, the CDR3 reads TGTGCCAGCAGTCACAGGAGGGAAGGTGAAGCTTTCTTT.

This clonotype showed up many times. The rearrangement uses TRBV20-1 and TRBJ1-5; D is ambiguous. CDR1 and CDR2 from the germline V gene are DFQATT and SNEGSKA (reference sequence). The CDR3 length is 14 residues. Deletions cut 0 bases from V and 6 bases from J, with 12 bases between. Here the CDR3 reads CSARDNRGGQPQHF. As DNA, the CDR3 is TGCAGTGCTAGAGATAACCGGGGTGGTCAGCCCCAGCATTTT.

This clonotype occurred many times. This rearrangement joins TRBV20-1 to TRBJ1-2; 9 bases fit TRBD1. The CDR3 totals 11 residues. Germline lookup yields CDR1 DFQATT and CDR2 SNEGSKA (reference sequence). The CDR3 is CRGQGPGGYTF. The CDR3 DNA follows: TGCAGGGGACAGGGTCCAGGAGGCTACACCTTC.

This clonotype was detected ten times or more. V is TRBV27 and J is TRBJ1-3; D uncertain. CDR1 and CDR2 from the germline V gene are MNHEY and SMNVEV (reference sequence). The CDR3 covers 15 residues. V lost 0 bases to trimming and J lost 10 bases, with 16 bases between them. Written as DNA, the CDR3 is TGTGCCAGCAGTTTATCGCCGGATTCAGGCGGGACCATATATTTT. This encodes CASSLSPDSGGTIYF.

Comments on this clonotype: The junction does not match germline at one end; this may be a read error. The genes are TRBV4-3 and TRBJ2-3, with no clear D. CDR3 length equals 14 residues. Germline V gene lookup returns CDR1 LGHNA and CDR2 YSLEER. CDR3 DNA sequence: TGCGCCAGCAGCAAAGATCTTACGGGTGGCCGAAAGTATTTT. It encodes CASSKDLTGGRKYF.

At least ten counts were recorded for this clonotype. The V call is TRBV30, the J call TRBJ2-6; D is unclear. Germline assignment: CDR1 GTSNPN and CDR2 SVGIG (reference sequence). V lost 4 bases, J lost 0 bases, and 4 bases lay in between. The CDR3 runs to 13 residues. This CDR3 reads CAWTDSGANVLTF. CDR3 nucleotide sequence: TGTGCCTGGACGGACTCTGGGGCCAACGTCCTGACTTTC.

This clonotype was seen many times. The J gene is TRBJ2-5, the V gene TRBV5-1; 7 bases match TRBD1. J lost 5 bases, V lost 4 bases, and 8 bases had no gene match. The length of the CDR3 is 14 residues. Looked up from germline, CDR1 is SGHRS and CDR2 is YFSETQ. The CDR3 loop reads CASSGTAMGETQYF. DNA of the CDR3: TGCGCCAGCAGCGGGACAGCCATGGGGGAGACCCAGTACTTC.

This clonotype has at least ten counts. The chain joins TRBV4-1 to TRBJ1-2; D not certain. This CDR3 has 15 amino acids. Germline V lookup: CDR1 MGHRA, CDR2 YSYEKL. The V gene lost 4 bases and the J gene lost 7 bases, with 19 bases spanning the gap. The CDR3 DNA sequence: TGCGCCAGCAGCCGCCCGGGAGAGGGTCTCTTTGGCTACACCTTC. Its protein is CASSRPGEGLFGYTF.

This clonotype was found many times. The gene calls are TRBV7-3 and TRBJ2-5; 15 bases agree with TRBD2. The germline V gene encodes CDR1 SGHTA and CDR2 FQGTGA. This CDR3 region has 18 residues. Unmatched junction bases numbered 12, after V lost 5 bases and J lost 5 bases. CDR3 sequence reads: CASSIGLAGGDGWETQYF. For the CDR3, the DNA is TGTGCCAGCAGCATTGGACTAGCGGGGGGGGACGGCTGGGAGACCCAGTACTTC.

With regard to this clonotype: A much larger clone lies one base from this, so it may be a read error. The CDR3: CASSPDRVTKEKLFF. The CDR3 bases are TGTGCCAGCAGTCCAGACAGGGTAACTAAAGAAAAACTGTTTTTT. The gene calls are TRBV6-8 and TRBJ1-4; TRBD1 agrees at 7 bases. The germline gives CDR1 MNHGY, CDR2 SAAAGT. The CDR3 length is 15 residues.

This clonotype was counted ten times or more. This rearrangement joins TRBV5-1 to TRBJ1-5; TRBD1 is a possible D gene (6 bases). The germline V and J ends were trimmed by 4 bases and 7 bases, with 18 bases remaining between them. This CDR3 spans 15 amino acids. Germline values: CDR1 SGHRS, CDR2 YFSETQ. The CDR3 here is CASSVGTGYGQPQHF. CDR3 DNA: TGCGCCAGCAGCGTCGGAACAGGGTATGGACAGCCCCAGCATTTT.

This clonotype was counted ten times or more. The CDR3 sequence: CASWGDRKLYNEQFF. Here the CDR3 DNA reads TGTGCCAGCTGGGGGGATCGAAAACTCTACAATGAGCAGTTCTTC. The V call is TRBV28, the J call TRBJ2-1, with D possibly TRBD2 on 6 matching bases. The V and J ends lost 8 bases and 3 bases respectively, with 17 bases between them. This CDR3 contains 15 residues. The germline gives CDR1 MDHEN, CDR2 SYDVKM.

V and J are TRBV7-3 and TRBJ1-1; 12 positions match TRBD1. The CDR3 is made up of 17 amino acids. V dropped 0 bases and J dropped 3; count of bases not matched to a gene: 5. Germline assignment: CDR1 SGHTA and CDR2 FQGTGA. CDR3 sequence (DNA): TGTGCCAGCAGCTTAACGGGACAGGGGGCGCTGGACACTGAAGCTTTCTTT. It translates to CASSLTGQGALDTEAFF.

This clonotype was detected many times. The chain combines TRBV5-1 with TRBJ1-2; D perhaps matches TRBD1 (6 bases). The CDR3 has 14 amino acids. The germline V gene encodes CDR1 SGHRS and CDR2 YFSETQ. The V end was cut by 0 bases, the J end by 2 bases, with 8 bases between. Here the CDR3 DNA reads TGCGCCAGCAGCTTGGATGACAGGAACTATGGCTACACCTTC. Protein product: CASSLDDRNYGYTF.

Points on this clonotype: A read error may explain this, as a much larger clone is one base away. The chain joins TRBV12-3 or TRBV12-4 to TRBJ1-2, with TRBD1 matching 8 bases. Trimming at V came to 3 bases and at J to 6 bases, leaving 6 bases not matched to a gene. The CDR3 runs 14 residues. The CDR3: CASSFRGRFNGYTF. CDR3 bases: TGTGCCAGCAGTTTCAGGGGGCGATTCAATGGCTACACCTTC.

This clonotype has a count of ten or more. The chain combines TRBV5-1 with TRBJ2-7; 8 bases are shared with TRBD1. The CDR3 is 14 residues long. Losses at the gene ends were 4 bases for V and 5 bases for J; bases not matched to a gene: 8. Germline values: CDR1 SGHRS, CDR2 YFSETQ. The CDR3 DNA sequence: TGCGCCAGCAGCAACACAGGGGGAAAAAACGAGCAGTACTTC. Encoded protein: CASSNTGGKNEQYF.

This clonotype was recorded at least ten times. This chain joins TRBV20-1 and TRBJ2-7; D is ambiguous. CDR1 DFQATT and CDR2 SNEGSKA come from the germline V gene (reference sequence). The V end lost 3 bases, the J end lost 5 bases, and 14 bases lay between the germline ends. The CDR3 spans 13 residues. The CDR3 region is CSARVGSGDEQYV. For the CDR3, the DNA is TGCAGTGCTAGGGTAGGATCTGGGGACGAGCAGTACGTC.

With respect to this clonotype: A single base separates this from a much larger clone, so it may be a read error. This sequence joins TRBV10-2 and TRBJ1-6, with TRBD1 matching over 8 bases. This CDR3 is 14 amino acids long. The germline gives CDR1 WSHSY, CDR2 SAAADI. The CDR3 sequence is CASTQGQGRSHLHF. In DNA form, the CDR3 reads TGCGCCAGCACCCAAGGACAGGGAAGATCACACCTCCACTTT.

This clonotype was observed at least ten times. J is TRBJ1-5 and V is TRBV4-1; 10 nucleotides align to TRBD1. Germline values: CDR1 MGHRA, CDR2 YSYEKL. V gave up 4 bases and J gave up 7 bases; unmatched junction bases: 10. The CDR3 has 16 amino acids. As DNA, the CDR3 is TGCGCCAGCAGCCCGTCAGACAGGGGGCTGTGGCAGCCCCAGCATTTT. Amino acid sequence: CASSPSDRGLWQPQHF.

The sample holds many counts of this clonotype. The chain couples TRBV5-1 to TRBJ1-1; D unclear. The CDR3 consists of 14 residues. Trimming stripped 1 base from V and 6 bases from J, with 13 bases between. Per germline, CDR1 SGHRS and CDR2 YFSETQ. CDR3: CASSLPATGPEAFF. CDR3 DNA: TGCGCCAGCAGCTTGCCAGCGACGGGCCCTGAAGCTTTCTTT.

This clonotype came up many times. This chain uses TRBV11-2 with TRBJ2-1; D uncertain. The CDR3 has 11 residues. V lost 1 base and J lost 15, with 10 bases in between. The germline CDR1 and CDR2 sequences are SGHAT and FQNNGV. Here the CDR3 DNA reads TGTGCCAGCAGCTTAGTCCTTGGAACGTTCTTC. Protein sequence: CASSLVLGTFF.